One sample yielded the 15 T cell receptor beta chains listed below, sequenced in a study of shared T cell receptors in the human thymus. Clones were read by immunoSEQ multiplex PCR, and TCRdb kept only the in-frame ones, dropping some. The table has some 760,000 clones, 70% to 90% seen once. These sequences were also reported in another study, on human thymus T cells.

Source material: thymocytes. Every receptor here comes from a girl less than two years old with a congenital heart defect.

On this clone itself: The sample has other DNA sequences that encode this CDR3 too. This rearrangement joins TRBV29-1 to TRBJ1-1; TRBD1 is a possible D gene (6 bases). V dropped 4 bases and J dropped 11 bases, with 14 bases sitting between them. Per germline, CDR1 SQVTM and CDR2 ANQGSEA. The CDR3 sequence is 11 residues long. The CDR3 spells CSVGGGRGAFF. CDR3 DNA sequence: TGCAGCGTTGGGGGGGGCCGGGGGGCTTTCTTT.

The V gene is TRBV5-6, the J gene TRBJ1-2, with 10 bases aligning to TRBD1. CDR3 size: 19 residues. V shed 4 bases and J 4 bases; nucleotides not matched to a gene: 19. In germline, CDR1 is SGHDT, CDR2 YYEEEE. CDR3 coding DNA: TGTGCCAGCAGCCCCTCCTCCGACAGGGGGCTTCCCCCCGGCTATGGCTACACCTTC. Protein product: CASSPSSDRGLPPGYGYTF. The full variable domain, in which reference TRBV5-6 and TRBJ1-2 provide the parts outside the CDR3, is DAGVTQSPTHLIKTRGQQVTLRCSPKSGHDTVSWYQQALGQGPQFIFQYYEEEERQRGNFPDRFSGHQFPNYSSELNVNALLLGDSALYLCASSPSSDRGLPPGYGYTFGSGTRLTVV.

The chain links TRBV10-3 to TRBJ1-2; the match to TRBD1 covers 9 bases. J lost 8 bases, V lost 4 bases, and 14 bases had no gene match. The germline V gene encodes CDR1 ENHRY and CDR2 SYGVKD. This CDR3 has 16 residues. The chain's CDR3 is CAISGNRGPRVGGYTF. In DNA, the CDR3 is TGTGCCATCAGTGGTAACAGGGGGCCGCGCGTAGGGGGCTACACCTTC.

This chain uses TRBV9 with TRBJ2-2; D is possibly TRBD2 (6 bases). The CDR3 has 13 amino acids. Germline loops: CDR1 SGDLS, CDR2 YYNGEE. Trimming pared 3 bases from V and 5 bases from J, leaving 8 bases between. CDR3 protein: CASSETRTGELFF. CDR3 bases: TGTGCCAGCAGCGAGACTAGGACCGGGGAGCTGTTTTTT.

This chain uses TRBV19 with TRBJ2-6, with TRBD2 matching 7 bases. V trimming: 3 bases; J trimming: 0 bases; junction bases outside the gene matches: 2. Germline V gene lookup returns CDR1 LNHDA and CDR2 SQIVND (reference sequence). This CDR3 has 16 amino acids. In nucleotides, the CDR3 is TGTGCCAGTAGTATCGGGGGGTACTCTGGGGCCAACGTCCTGACTTTC. This gives the protein CASSIGGYSGANVLTF.

The chain's CDR3 is CASSLANPEEFNQPQHF. CDR3 sequence (DNA): TGTGCCAGCAGCTTAGCGAACCCTGAGGAATTCAATCAGCCCCAGCATTTT. The genes are TRBV7-8 and TRBJ1-5; unclear D gene. V was clipped by 0 bases and J by 3 bases, with 15 bases between them. CDR3 length: 17 amino acids. In germline, CDR1 is SGHVS, CDR2 FQNEAQ.

DNA of the CDR3: TGTGCCAGCAGTGGGGGGCGGATCCAAGAGACCCAGTACTTC. Its translation: CASSGGRIQETQYF. The V and J genes are TRBV2 and TRBJ2-5, with D possibly matching TRBD1 (6 bases). Germline V gene lookup returns CDR1 SNHLY and CDR2 FYNNEI. The CDR3 runs to 14 residues. The germline V and J ends were trimmed by 4 bases and 1 base, with 10 bases remaining between them.

This sequence joins TRBV9 and TRBJ2-7; TRBD1 aligns across 8 bases. Germline CDR1 and CDR2: SGDLS and YYNGEE. The CDR3 totals 17 residues. V trimming: 0 bases; J trimming: 2 bases; junction bases outside the gene matches: 10. CDR3 amino acids: CASSVGDRPYPPYEQYF. The CDR3 DNA follows: TGTGCCAGCAGCGTAGGGGACAGGCCCTACCCCCCCTACGAGCAGTACTTC.

This clone occurred a few times. The chain has TRBV12-5 and TRBJ1-5, with D possibly TRBD1 on 5 matching bases. CDR3 length equals 15 residues. Germline V gene data show CDR1 as LGHNT and CDR2 as FRNRAP. The V and J ends lost 1 base and 7 bases respectively, with 14 bases between them. The CDR3 is CASGLAGRGWQPQHF. DNA of the CDR3: TGTGCTAGTGGTTTGGCCGGAAGGGGCTGGCAGCCCCAGCATTTT.

This clone was observed once. The chain links TRBV27 to TRBJ1-6, with 8 positions matching TRBD1. V lost 6 bases, J lost 7 bases, and 11 bases stayed unmatched. Per germline, CDR1 MNHEY and CDR2 SMNVEV (reference sequence). The CDR3 has 16 amino acids. CDR3 residues: CASRPLDREKNSPLHF. In DNA, the CDR3 is TGTGCCAGCAGACCCTTGGACAGGGAAAAGAATTCACCCCTCCACTTT.

The chain uses TRBV2 and TRBJ1-3, with D hard to call. The V end was cut by 8 bases, the J end by 0 bases, with 11 bases between. Germline lookup yields CDR1 SNHLY and CDR2 FYNNEI. The CDR3 totals 14 residues. CDR3 sequence reads: CASLHSFSGNTIYF. DNA of the CDR3: TGTGCCAGCCTTCACAGCTTCTCTGGAAACACCATATATTTT.

The chain links TRBV11-2 to TRBJ2-5; D is unclear. The V and J ends lost 5 bases and 4 bases respectively, with 8 bases between them. In germline, CDR1 is SGHAT, CDR2 FQNNGV. The CDR3 contains 12 residues. The CDR3 spells CASSLIRETQYF. The CDR3 DNA sequence: TGTGCCAGCAGCCTAATCCGAGAGACCCAGTACTTC.

In its sample, this clone was seen a few times. This chain links TRBV5-1 with TRBJ2-1, with a tentative D call TRBD2 (7 bases). This CDR3 spans 19 amino acids. Germline lookup yields CDR1 SGHRS and CDR2 YFSETQ. V lost 3 bases, J lost 3 bases, and 25 bases lay in between. The CDR3 sequence: CASSSRDGIGGAGYNEQFF. The CDR3 DNA sequence: TGCGCCAGCAGCTCCCGGGATGGAATTGGGGGGGCTGGCTACAATGAGCAGTTCTTC.

This clone was observed a few times. V usage is TRBV6-5 and J usage is TRBJ1-2, with TRBD1 identical over 7 bases. V trimming: 6 bases; J trimming: 6 bases; junction bases outside the gene matches: 10. The length of the CDR3 is 14 residues. The germline V gene has CDR1 MNHEY and CDR2 SVGAGI. CDR3 in DNA: TGTGCCAGCAGGTCCGGGACAGCACCTGATGGCTACACCTTC. This gives the protein CASRSGTAPDGYTF.

The chain has TRBV5-1 and TRBJ2-1, with D tentatively TRBD2 (6 bases). The CDR3 spans 12 residues. Germline V lookup: CDR1 SGHRS, CDR2 YFSETQ. The ends were cut back, 5 bases at V and 8 bases at J, with 11 bases in the middle. The CDR3 is CASRPGVDEQFF. CDR3 DNA sequence: TGCGCCAGCAGACCGGGGGTGGATGAGCAGTTCTTC.